Shown below are 17 T cell receptor beta chains from a single sample sequenced in a study of blood T cell repertoires in COVID-19 (dated by TCRdb to the early 2020s). Library generation was performed with the immunoSEQ multiplex PCR assay. The clones in this table, taken by TCRdb from immuneACCESS, are in-frame only. Not every clone is retained; where verified, under half of the shortfall comes from an unresolved V gene, and the cause of the rest is unknown. Present in this sample are 150,000 or so clones, roughly 83% of which were seen just once. The ten most abundant clones make up roughly 2.8% of the sample. The sequenced sample consisted of peripheral blood. The receptors here all came from a woman aged 55-75 years with acute or convalescent COVID-19.

The V gene is TRBV7-2, the J gene TRBJ2-1; TRBD2 matches 8 bases. This CDR3 comprises 17 residues. The germline V gene encodes CDR1 SGHTA and CDR2 FQGNSA. Trimming at V came to 2 bases and at J to 1 base, leaving 7 bases not matched to a gene. Written as DNA, the CDR3 is TGTGCCAGCAGCTTACTGGCGGGGGGTATGTCCTACAATGAGCAGTTCTTC. Its translation: CASSLLAGGMSYNEQFF.

This chain uses TRBV30 with TRBJ1-3; perhaps TRBD1 as D (6 bases). Germline values: CDR1 GTSNPN, CDR2 SVGIG (reference sequence). V was pared by 3 bases and J by 0 bases, with 9 bases between. The CDR3 loop spans 14 amino acids. The CDR3 DNA follows: TGTGCCTGGAGCCCAGGGGCCTCTGGAAACACCATATATTTT. This gives the protein CAWSPGASGNTIYF.

The CDR3: CASSLSIATGGKKTEAFF. Here the CDR3 DNA reads TGTGCCAGCAGCTTATCCATTGCCACAGGGGGCAAGAAAACTGAAGCTTTCTTT. The chain combines TRBV7-9 with TRBJ1-1, with TRBD1 matching 9 bases. Trimming took 2 bases from V and 5 from J; bases not matched to a gene: 15. Germline V gene data show CDR1 as SEHNR and CDR2 as FQNEAQ (reference sequence). This CDR3 is 18 amino acids long.

The gene calls are TRBV6-2 or TRBV6-3 and TRBJ2-7, with TRBD1 matching over 10 bases. Looked up from germline, CDR1 is MNHEY and CDR2 is SVGEGT. The CDR3 sequence is 14 residues long. J gave up 4 bases and V 2 bases, and 2 bases lay outside the gene matches. The CDR3 spells CASSYRQGAYEQYF. As DNA, the CDR3 is TGTGCCAGCAGTTACCGACAGGGGGCTTACGAGCAGTACTTC.

This chain connects TRBV30 to TRBJ2-4; a weak D match, TRBD2 (7 bases). This CDR3 contains 13 residues. Trimming removed 0 bases at V and 8 bases at J, with 11 bases between. Germline V lookup: CDR1 GTSNPN, CDR2 SVGIG (reference sequence). The CDR3: CAWSVGGADIQYF. In DNA, the CDR3 is TGTGCCTGGAGTGTAGGGGGGGCGGACATTCAGTACTTC.

The V call is TRBV4-3, the J call TRBJ2-2, with D possibly TRBD1 on 5 matching bases. Germline V lookup: CDR1 LGHNA, CDR2 YSLEER. This CDR3 has 16 amino acids. Trimming shortened V by 0 bases and J by 4 bases, and 12 bases separated the two germline ends. The CDR3, as DNA: TGCGCCAGCAGCCAAGATGACGGACACCTCACCGGGGAGCTGTTTTTT. It specifies CASSQDDGHLTGELFF.

The chain links TRBV6-5 to TRBJ1-5; 7 nucleotides agree with TRBD1. The V segment lost 0 bases and the J segment 0 bases; nucleotides outside the gene matches: 2. CDR1 and CDR2 (germline): MNHEY, SVGAGI. The CDR3 length is 16 residues. CDR3 DNA: TGTGCCAGCAGTTACTCGAGGGGGCCTAGCAATCAGCCCCAGCATTTT. Its protein is CASSYSRGPSNQPQHF.

The V call is TRBV4-1, the J call TRBJ1-5; TRBD1 is a possible D gene (6 bases). Trimming shortened V by 1 base and J by 3 bases, and 16 bases separated the two germline ends. Germline loops: CDR1 MGHRA, CDR2 YSYEKL. The CDR3 is made up of 17 amino acids. In DNA form, the CDR3 reads TGCGCCAGCAGCCAAGGTAGGGACACCTACTTCAATCAGCCCCAGCATTTT. It specifies CASSQGRDTYFNQPQHF.

The chain is built from TRBV7-8 and TRBJ2-4; 7 positions agree with TRBD1. CDR1 and CDR2 from the germline V gene are SGHVS and FQNEAQ. V trimming: 3 bases; J trimming: 0 bases; junction bases outside the gene matches: 11. The CDR3 covers 18 residues. As DNA, the CDR3 is TGTGCCAGCAGCTTGCCCAGGGAGACAGGGAAAGCCAAAAACATTCAGTACTTC. As protein: CASSLPRETGKAKNIQYF. Full variable domain (remainder filled in from reference TRBV7-8 and TRBJ2-4): GAGVSQSPRYKVAKRGQDVALRCDPISGHVSLFWYQQALGQGPEFLTYFQNEAQLDKSGLPSDRFFAERPEGSVSTLKIQRTQQEDSAVYLCASSLPRETGKAKNIQYFGAGTRLSVL.

This clone was observed a handful of times. The gene calls are TRBV12-3 or TRBV12-4 and TRBJ2-3; weak D call: TRBD1 (5 bases). V lost 5 bases and J lost 4, with 7 bases in between. The CDR3 sequence is 12 residues long. CDR3 residues: CASSDRPDTQYF. Written as DNA, the CDR3 is TGTGCCAGCAGTGACAGACCAGATACGCAGTATTTT.

The chain combines TRBV18 with TRBJ2-7; 8 bases map to TRBD1. CDR1 is KGHSH, CDR2 LQKENI, per germline. V was pared by 4 bases and J by 1 base, with 3 bases of the junction left unmatched. The CDR3 runs 14 residues. CDR3 in amino acids: CASSQDRGSYEQYF. The CDR3 nucleotides are TGTGCCAGCTCACAAGACAGGGGATCCTACGAGCAGTACTTC.

The rearrangement uses TRBV2 and TRBJ1-5; D call uncertain. CDR3 length: 14 amino acids. The V gene lost 1 base and the J gene lost 3 bases, with 7 bases spanning the gap. CDR1 and CDR2 from the germline V gene are SNHLY and FYNNEI. The CDR3 is CASSEGAPNQPQHF. In nucleotides, the CDR3 is TGTGCCAGCAGTGAAGGGGCACCCAATCAGCCCCAGCATTTT.

Details on this clone: Other DNA sequences in this sample translate to the same CDR3. The chain has TRBV5-4 and TRBJ2-7; TRBD1 might be the D (5 bases). This CDR3 has 14 amino acids. Looked up from germline, CDR1 is SGHNT and CDR2 is YYREEE (reference sequence). Deletions cut 0 bases from V and 1 base from J, with 8 bases between. Written as DNA, the CDR3 is TGTGCCAGCAGCTTGGGTGGGGCTTCCTACGAGCAGTACTTC. Translation: CASSLGGASYEQYF.

CDR3 residues: CASSQDPGYHGELFF. CDR3 DNA: TGCGCCAGCAGCCAAGATCCAGGGTATCACGGGGAGCTGTTTTTT. The chain employs TRBV4-3 and TRBJ2-2, with a weak D call TRBD1 (5 bases). This CDR3 spans 15 amino acids. The V and J ends lost 0 bases and 7 bases respectively, with 12 bases between them. The germline CDR1 and CDR2 sequences are LGHNA and YSLEER.

The chain's CDR3 is CASSPSEGRQYF. Written as DNA, the CDR3 is TGTGCCAGCAGTCCTAGCGAGGGGAGGCAGTACTTC. This rearrangement joins TRBV6-6 to TRBJ2-7, with a possible D match to TRBD2 (6 bases). The CDR3 is 12 amino acids. V was trimmed by 5 bases and J by 9 bases, leaving 14 bases between them. Germline CDR1 reads MNHNY; CDR2 reads SVGAGI (reference sequence).

This chain connects TRBV7-2 to TRBJ1-2; 7 bases line up with TRBD1. V lost 1 base and J lost 3; bases outside the gene matches: 2. Per the germline V gene, CDR1 is SGHTA and CDR2 is FQGNSA. CDR3 size: 14 residues. CDR3 DNA: TGTGCCAGCAGCTTAGGGGGACAGTACTATGGCTACACCTTC. Translating it yields CASSLGGQYYGYTF.

The CDR3 spells CASSKRDSDSPGYGYTF. In nucleotides, the CDR3 is TGTGCCAGCAGCAAAAGGGACAGTGATTCACCGGGCTATGGCTACACCTTC. The chain recombines TRBV21-1 with TRBJ1-2; the table's D gene call, TRBD1, was not cross checked with the DNA. TRBV21-1 is a pseudogene segment. CDR3 size: 17 residues.